The 10 T cell receptor beta chains presented below share a single source sample, sequenced in a study of cytomegalovirus exposure and HLA in healthy donors. Profiled with immunoSEQ multiplex PCR; TCRdb holds only in-frame clones, not every one. The table shows hundreds of thousands of clones, with 83% occurring only once. The sequenced material came from PBMCs. Receptors originate from a woman aged 18-29 years in good health and CMV-seronegative.

This chain links TRBV25-1 with TRBJ2-2; the D gene is possibly TRBD1 (5 bases). The germline V and J ends were trimmed by 4 bases and 7 bases, with 7 bases remaining between them. The CDR3 has 12 amino acids. CDR1 and CDR2 (germline): MGHDK, SYGVNS. CDR3: CASSATGGELFF. CDR3 coding DNA: TGTGCCAGCAGTGCTACAGGCGGGGAGCTGTTTTTT.

This chain uses TRBV27 with TRBJ1-4, with D maybe TRBD1 (5 bases). Trimming pared 5 bases from V and 12 bases from J, leaving 28 bases between. Germline loops: CDR1 MNHEY, CDR2 SMNVEV (reference sequence). The CDR3 has 17 amino acids. CDR3 sequence reads: CASSPPGRHSPPEELFF. CDR3 nucleotide sequence: TGTGCCAGCAGTCCCCCGGGACGGCATTCGCCCCCCGAAGAACTGTTTTTT.

V is TRBV5-1 and J is TRBJ1-6; D perhaps matches TRBD1 (6 bases). Trimming took 6 bases from V and 4 from J, leaving 11 bases between them. The CDR3 is made up of 14 amino acids. The V gene's germline CDR1 is SGHRS and CDR2 YFSETQ. For the CDR3, the DNA is TGCGCCAGCACCCGGACAGAATATAATTCACCCCTCCACTTT. It encodes CASTRTEYNSPLHF.

This chain joins TRBV6-1 and TRBJ1-4; D may be TRBD1 (6 bases). The length of the CDR3 is 12 residues. V was clipped by 6 bases and J by 8 bases, with 10 bases between them. The germline CDR1 and CDR2 sequences are MNHNS and SASEGT. The CDR3 spells CASSPRGEKLFF. CDR3 DNA sequence: TGTGCCAGCAGCCCGAGGGGGGAAAAACTGTTTTTT.

This chain joins TRBV28 and TRBJ2-7, with TRBD2 identical over 8 bases. J was trimmed by 7 bases and V by 5 bases; bases with no gene match: 10. The CDR3 loop spans 14 amino acids. Germline CDR1 and CDR2: MDHEN and SYDVKM. The DNA for the CDR3 is TGTGCCAGCAGTCCGGGACTAGGTCTAAGGGAGCAGTACTTC. This gives the protein CASSPGLGLREQYF.

The CDR3 spells CASSYPGRGYTF. The CDR3 DNA is TGTGCCAGCAGTTATCCCGGGAGGGGCTACACCTTC. This rearrangement joins TRBV6-5 to TRBJ1-2; D gene uncertain. Germline CDR1 reads MNHEY; CDR2 reads SVGAGI. This CDR3 has 12 amino acids. V was pared by 3 bases and J by 8 bases, with 10 bases between.

The chain couples TRBV27 to TRBJ2-1; D unclear. The V and J ends lost 2 bases and 9 bases respectively, with 11 bases between them. This CDR3 is 13 amino acids long. In germline, CDR1 is MNHEY, CDR2 SMNVEV (reference sequence). The CDR3 reads CASSLVLFGEQFF. The CDR3 DNA reads TGTGCCAGCAGTTTAGTTTTATTTGGTGAGCAGTTCTTC.

The V gene is TRBV5-5, the J gene TRBJ2-7; the D gene is possibly TRBD2 (5 bases). Germline CDR1 and CDR2: SGHKS and YYEKEE (reference sequence). Trimming left V 4 bases short and J 5 bases short, with 10 bases between. The CDR3 covers 12 residues. The CDR3 sequence: CASSPGVNEQYF. DNA for the CDR3: TGTGCCAGCAGCCCCGGGGTTAACGAGCAGTACTTC.

The chain has TRBV28 and TRBJ1-1, with D unclear. CDR3 length: 14 residues. V shed 6 bases and J shed 10 bases, with 21 bases lying between them. Germline lookup yields CDR1 MDHEN and CDR2 SYDVKM. The CDR3 loop reads CASSPVTGSRLAFF. The DNA of the CDR3 is TGTGCCAGCAGCCCTGTCACGGGATCTCGCCTAGCTTTCTTT. Combining the CDR3 with reference TRBV28 and TRBJ1-1 gives the whole variable domain DVKVTQSSRYLVKRTGEKVFLECVQDMDHENMFWYRQDPGLGLRLIYFSYDVKMKEKGDIPEGYSVSREKKERFSLILESASTNQTSMYLCASSPVTGSRLAFFGQGTRLTVV.

The J gene is TRBJ1-4, the V gene TRBV2; perhaps TRBD1 as D (6 bases). V lost 4 bases and J lost 2, with 14 bases in between. Germline CDR1 and CDR2: SNHLY and FYNNEI. The CDR3 is 16 residues long. The CDR3 coding sequence is TGTGCCAGCAGTGTAGGGGGAGCAGGGACTAATGAAAAACTGTTTTTT. Translating it yields CASSVGGAGTNEKLFF.